The entry below gives a single T cell receptor beta chain sequence along with its context. The sample belongs to a study of T cell changes during pregnancy in multiple sclerosis. V lost 1 base and J lost 5, with 17 bases in between. Per the germline V gene, CDR1 is MDHEN and CDR2 is SYDVKM. This CDR3 is built from 16 residues. Measured with immunoSEQ multiplex PCR; TCRdb has only the in-frame clones, and not every one. The sample has tens of thousands of clones, 92% seen once. The sequencing used peripheral blood, collected in the first trimester of pregnancy. The receptor was isolated from a female donor in good health, enrolled as a control in a pregnancy study. V and J are TRBV28 and TRBJ1-2, with TRBD1 as a possible D gene (5 bases). Written as DNA, the CDR3 is TGTGCCAGCAGTTTATCCGGAGCCGCAGGGAATTATGGCTACACCTTC. Encoded protein: CASSLSGAAGNYGYTF.